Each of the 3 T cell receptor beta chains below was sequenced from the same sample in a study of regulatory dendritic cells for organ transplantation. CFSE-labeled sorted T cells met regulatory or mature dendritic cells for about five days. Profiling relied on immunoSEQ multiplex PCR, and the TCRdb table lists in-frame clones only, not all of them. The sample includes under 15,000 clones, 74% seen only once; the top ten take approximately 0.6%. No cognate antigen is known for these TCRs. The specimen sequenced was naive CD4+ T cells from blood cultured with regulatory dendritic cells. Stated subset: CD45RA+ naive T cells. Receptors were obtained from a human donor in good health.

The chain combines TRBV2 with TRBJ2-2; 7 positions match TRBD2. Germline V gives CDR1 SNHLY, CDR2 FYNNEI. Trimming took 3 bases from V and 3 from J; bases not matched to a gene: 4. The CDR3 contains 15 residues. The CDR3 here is CASSDKGGDTGELFF. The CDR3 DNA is TGTGCCAGCAGTGATAAGGGAGGGGACACCGGGGAGCTGTTTTTT.

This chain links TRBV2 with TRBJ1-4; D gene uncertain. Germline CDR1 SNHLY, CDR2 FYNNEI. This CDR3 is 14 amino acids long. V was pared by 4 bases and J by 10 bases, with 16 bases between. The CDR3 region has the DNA TGTGCCAGCAGTGTGGCTGAGAGGATCGCAAAACTGTTTTTT. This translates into CASSVAERIAKLFF.

CDR3 DNA sequence: TGTGCCAGCAGTCGAACTGACAGCCAAGAGACCCAGTACTTC. Residues: CASSRTDSQETQYF. The chain links TRBV6-5 to TRBJ2-5, with D perhaps matching TRBD1 (5 bases). Trimming took 5 bases from V and 1 from J, leaving 11 bases between them. Germline V lookup: CDR1 MNHEY, CDR2 SVGAGI. The CDR3 loop spans 14 amino acids.